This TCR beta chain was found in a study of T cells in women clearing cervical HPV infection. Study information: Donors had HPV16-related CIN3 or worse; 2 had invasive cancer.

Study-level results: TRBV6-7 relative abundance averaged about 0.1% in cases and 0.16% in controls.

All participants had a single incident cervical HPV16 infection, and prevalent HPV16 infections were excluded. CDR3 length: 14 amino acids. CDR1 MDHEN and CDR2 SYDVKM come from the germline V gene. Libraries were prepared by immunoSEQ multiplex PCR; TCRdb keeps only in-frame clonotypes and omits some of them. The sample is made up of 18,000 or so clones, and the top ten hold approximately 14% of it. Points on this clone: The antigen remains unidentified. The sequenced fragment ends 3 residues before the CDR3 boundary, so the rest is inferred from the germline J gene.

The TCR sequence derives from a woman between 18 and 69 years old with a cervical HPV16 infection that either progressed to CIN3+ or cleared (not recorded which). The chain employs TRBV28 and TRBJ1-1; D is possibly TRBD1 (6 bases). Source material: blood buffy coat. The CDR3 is CASSSVSGGRNAFF. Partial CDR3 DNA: TGTGCCAGCAGTTCCGTTTCGGGGGGCCGTAAT.